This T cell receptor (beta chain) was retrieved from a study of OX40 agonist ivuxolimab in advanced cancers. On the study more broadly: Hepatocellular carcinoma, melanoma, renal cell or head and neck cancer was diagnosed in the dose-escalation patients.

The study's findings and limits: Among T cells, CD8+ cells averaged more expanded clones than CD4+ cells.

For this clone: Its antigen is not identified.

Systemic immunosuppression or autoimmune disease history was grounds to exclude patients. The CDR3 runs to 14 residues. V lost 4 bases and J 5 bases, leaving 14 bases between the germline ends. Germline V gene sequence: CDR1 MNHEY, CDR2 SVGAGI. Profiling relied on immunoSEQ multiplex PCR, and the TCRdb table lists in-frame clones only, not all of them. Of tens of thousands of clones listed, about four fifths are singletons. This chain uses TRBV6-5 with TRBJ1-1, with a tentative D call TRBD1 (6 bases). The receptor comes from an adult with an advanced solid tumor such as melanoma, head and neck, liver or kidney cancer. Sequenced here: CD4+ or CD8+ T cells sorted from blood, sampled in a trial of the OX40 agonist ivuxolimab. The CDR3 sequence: CASSSVGQPTEAFF. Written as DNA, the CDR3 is TGTGCCAGCAGTTCGGTTGGACAGCCGACTGAAGCTTTCTTT.